The 27 T cell receptor beta chains presented below share a single source sample, sequenced in a study of beta chain features in type 1 diabetes. Expressed TCRB transcripts were sequenced, since all the RNA that had been isolated was reverse transcribed. Sequenced by immunoSEQ multiplex PCR; TCRdb stores in-frame clones only, minus some. The sample lists 630,000 or so clones, over 11% occurring once. Overall study results and limits: TCRB CDR3 length was moderately but significantly reduced in all four CD4+ subsets of Type 1 diabetes patients.

These receptors lack a known antigen. Sequencing was carried out using naive CD4+ T cells from blood. The receptors were gathered from a man aged 18 to 30 with type 1 diabetes.

This clone was picked up a small number of times. This chain uses TRBV9 with TRBJ1-1, with a possible D match to TRBD1 (5 bases). The ends were cut back, 3 bases at V and 0 bases at J, with 9 bases in the middle. Germline loops: CDR1 SGDLS, CDR2 YYNGEE. The CDR3 is 14 amino acids. CDR3 sequence (DNA): TGTGCCAGCAGCGGGACACCTATGAACACTGAAGCTTTCTTT. It yields the protein CASSGTPMNTEAFF.

This clone was detected a few times. The V gene is TRBV29-1, the J gene TRBJ1-2, with 7 bases matching TRBD1. The ends lost 7 bases at V and 4 bases at J; junction bases unmatched: 12. This CDR3 is built from 14 residues. Germline CDR1 SQVTM, CDR2 ANQGSEA. The CDR3 loop reads CSANPRSGGYGYTF. CDR3 coding DNA: TGCAGCGCGAACCCCCGTTCAGGGGGCTATGGCTACACCTTC.

This sequence joins TRBV29-1 and TRBJ1-1; D not resolved. V shed 3 bases and J shed 0 bases, with 14 bases lying between them. This CDR3 has 15 amino acids. CDR1 and CDR2 (germline): SQVTM, ANQGSEA. The CDR3 spells CSVDRPGGMNTEAFF. The CDR3 DNA reads as TGCAGCGTTGACAGGCCGGGCGGGATGAACACTGAAGCTTTCTTT.

In the case of this clone: Other nucleotide sequences in the sample specify the same CDR3. V usage is TRBV7-2 and J usage is TRBJ2-1; unclear D gene. Germline CDR1 is SGHTA and CDR2 is FQGNSA. V shed 5 bases and J shed 0 bases, with 11 bases lying between them. The CDR3 has 15 residues. CDR3 coding DNA: TGTGCCAGCAGCCTTGCAGCGAGCTCCTACAATGAGCAGTTCTTC. It codes for CASSLAASSYNEQFF.

J is TRBJ2-5 and V is TRBV9; 9 bases fit TRBD2. The trim removed 5 bases at V and 2 bases at J, leaving 13 bases unmatched. Per germline, CDR1 SGDLS and CDR2 YYNGEE. This CDR3 is built from 17 residues. This CDR3 is CASSQGSAGGRQETQYF. CDR3 nucleotides: TGTGCCAGCAGTCAAGGCTCGGCGGGGGGGCGTCAAGAGACCCAGTACTTC.

This clone showed up just a few times. The V gene is TRBV30, the J gene TRBJ2-7; possibly TRBD2 for D (6 bases). With 7 bases removed from V and 2 bases from J, the gap between germline ends came to 12 bases. The CDR3 has 12 amino acids. CDR1 and CDR2 from the germline V gene are GTSNPN and SVGIG (reference sequence). The CDR3: CASSSVPYEQYF. For the CDR3, the DNA is TGTGCCTCCTCTAGCGTACCCTACGAGCAGTACTTC.

This clone has just a few counts. V usage is TRBV5-4 and J usage is TRBJ2-1; no clear D. Germline CDR1 SGHNT, CDR2 YYREEE (reference sequence). The ends were cut back, 7 bases at V and 5 bases at J, with 16 bases in the middle. This CDR3 has 14 residues. CDR3 sequence (DNA): TGTGCCAGCGCCCCAGGACCTGGGAACAATGAGCAGTTCTTC. Protein sequence: CASAPGPGNNEQFF.

This clone showed up just a few times. The chain combines TRBV30 with TRBJ2-7; 7 bases fit TRBD1. The CDR3 is made up of 16 amino acids. V lost 6 bases, J lost 1 base, and 15 bases stayed unmatched. CDR1 is GTSNPN and CDR2 is SVGIG in the germline V gene (reference sequence). The CDR3 here is CACTRDRRKLSYEQYF. The CDR3 coding sequence is TGTGCCTGCACCCGGGACAGACGAAAATTATCCTACGAGCAGTACTTC.

This clone was found a few times. The chain couples TRBV11-2 to TRBJ2-7; 8 bases fit TRBD2. V was pared by 5 bases and J by 6 bases, with 15 bases of the junction left unmatched. This CDR3 spans 16 amino acids. Germline loops: CDR1 SGHAT, CDR2 FQNNGV. The CDR3 region has the DNA TGTGCCAGCAGCCCCACGACGGGACTAGGGGCCCTCGAGCAGTACTTC. It encodes CASSPTTGLGALEQYF.

This clone was detected a few times. The V and J genes are TRBV21-1 and TRBJ1-2. TRBV21-1 is recorded as a pseudogene. The CDR3 extends over 14 amino acids. The CDR3 sequence: CASSKVGMCYGYTF. DNA for the CDR3: TGTGCCAGCAGCAAAGTCGGGATGTGCTATGGCTACACCTTC.

This clone was counted a few times. The chain carries TRBV7-2 and TRBJ1-2; unclear D gene. From germline, CDR1 is SGHTA and CDR2 FQGNSA. The CDR3 covers 13 residues. Deletions cut 0 bases from V and 4 bases from J, with 6 bases between. This chain's CDR3 is CASSLAEVYGYTF. The CDR3 DNA reads as TGTGCCAGCAGCTTAGCGGAGGTCTATGGCTACACCTTC.

This clone appeared a few times. J is TRBJ1-6 and V is TRBV6-5, with D perhaps TRBD1 (6 bases). Germline V gene sequence: CDR1 MNHEY, CDR2 SVGAGI. CDR3 size: 15 residues. V lost 2 bases and J lost 10, with 15 bases in between. This CDR3 reads CASSYLRGDGSPLHF. DNA for the CDR3: TGTGCCAGCAGTTACCTCAGGGGAGACGGGTCACCCCTCCACTTT.

This clone was observed a handful of times. The chain carries TRBV9 and TRBJ2-7; TRBD2 agrees at 9 bases. The trim removed 0 bases at V and 1 base at J, leaving 8 bases unmatched. Germline V CDR1 and CDR2: SGDLS, YYNGEE. CDR3 length equals 17 residues. The CDR3 coding sequence is TGTGCCAGCAGCGTAGTGGCTAGCGGGACCACTTCCTACGAGCAGTACTTC. As protein: CASSVVASGTTSYEQYF.

The V gene is TRBV30, the J gene TRBJ2-2, with 7 nucleotides matching TRBD1. Germline V lookup: CDR1 GTSNPN, CDR2 SVGIG (reference sequence). Trimming removed 7 bases from V and 2 bases from J; junction bases left unmatched: 7. This CDR3 region has 14 residues. The CDR3 sequence is CASTGTVNTGELFF. The CDR3 nucleotides are TGTGCCTCAACCGGGACAGTCAACACCGGGGAGCTGTTTTTT.

This clone turned up a few times. J is TRBJ2-7 and V is TRBV5-1; a weak D match, TRBD2 (5 bases). The CDR3 has 15 amino acids. CDR1 and CDR2 (germline): SGHRS, YFSETQ. V was clipped by 0 bases and J by 2 bases, with 12 bases between them. The CDR3 is CASSLGGRGPYEQYF. DNA for the CDR3: TGCGCCAGCAGCTTGGGCGGGCGCGGCCCCTACGAGCAGTACTTC.

The chain recombines TRBV11-3 with TRBJ2-7; 11 bases are a match to TRBD1. V dropped 4 bases and J dropped 3; count of bases not matched to a gene: 5. Germline-derived CDR1 and CDR2 are SGHNT and YENEEA. The CDR3 extends over 15 amino acids. CDR3 nucleotide sequence: TGTGCCAGCAGCTCCGGGACAGGGGGTTTCTACGAGCAGTACTTC. This codes for CASSSGTGGFYEQYF.

The V call is TRBV28, the J call TRBJ1-1, with D tentatively TRBD1 (5 bases). Between the trimmed V and J ends, which lost 5 bases and 7 bases, there was a span of 14 bases. Germline V gene data show CDR1 as MDHEN and CDR2 as SYDVKM. The CDR3 has 13 residues. The CDR3 nucleotides are TGTGCCAGCAGTCCCCCCGACAGCGATGAAGCTTTCTTT. Its protein is CASSPPDSDEAFF.

The genes are TRBV7-2 and TRBJ1-4; D not certain. Germline values: CDR1 SGHTA, CDR2 FQGNSA. Trimming stripped 7 bases from V and 0 bases from J, with 9 bases between. The CDR3 length is 14 residues. In nucleotides, the CDR3 is TGTGCCAGCAAAAGTGCCTCAACTAATGAAAAACTGTTTTTT. It codes for CASKSASTNEKLFF.

This chain uses TRBV7-2 with TRBJ2-5, with 10 bases fitting TRBD2. V was pared by 4 bases and J by 2 bases, with 4 bases of the junction left unmatched. Germline CDR1 is SGHTA and CDR2 is FQGNSA. The CDR3 runs 15 residues. CDR3 in amino acids: CASSSSGGTQETQYF. The CDR3 DNA is TGTGCCAGCAGCTCTAGCGGGGGCACACAAGAGACCCAGTACTTC.

The gene calls are TRBV5-1 and TRBJ2-7, with 9 bases matching TRBD1. Trimming removed 4 bases from V and 4 bases from J; junction bases left unmatched: 12. CDR1 SGHRS and CDR2 YFSETQ come from the germline V gene. The CDR3 length is 16 residues. The CDR3 DNA is TGCGCCAGCAGCCCGGCCTTGGACAGGGGAAGGTACGAGCAGTACTTC. This encodes CASSPALDRGRYEQYF.

This rearrangement joins TRBV2 to TRBJ2-1; 11 positions match TRBD2. CDR3 size: 16 residues. With V trimmed by 7 bases and J by 8 bases, 13 bases remained unmatched. Germline CDR1 SNHLY, CDR2 FYNNEI. The CDR3 nucleotides read TGTGCCAGCACCCAAGGGGCTAGCGGGAGGTTCTATGAGCAGTTCTTC. This gives the protein CASTQGASGRFYEQFF.

V gene TRBV11-3 combines with J gene TRBJ2-5; D might be TRBD2 (6 bases). There are 14 residues in the CDR3. The germline V gene encodes CDR1 SGHNT and CDR2 YENEEA. The V gene lost 4 bases and the J gene lost 2 bases, with 11 bases spanning the gap. Here the CDR3 reads CASSYGGSQETQYF. CDR3 in DNA: TGTGCCAGCAGCTACGGGGGTTCTCAAGAGACCCAGTACTTC.

There are a few counts of this clone. J is TRBJ1-1 and V is TRBV30; D possibly corresponds to TRBD1 (6 bases). This CDR3 region has 13 residues. Germline CDR1 is GTSNPN and CDR2 is SVGIG (reference sequence). Trimming cost V 6 bases and J 5 bases, with 16 bases left between them. This CDR3 reads CACPRLGGTEAFF. The DNA of the CDR3 is TGTGCCTGCCCAAGGCTAGGGGGGACTGAAGCTTTCTTT. Full variable domain (rest looked up from reference TRBV30 and TRBJ1-1): SQTIHQWPATLVQPVGSPLSLECTVEGTSNPNLYWYRQAAGRGLQLLFYSVGIGQISSEVPQNLSASRPQDRQFILSSKKLLLSDSGFYLCACPRLGGTEAFFGQGTRLTVV.

The chain employs TRBV6-5 and TRBJ2-4; D is perhaps TRBD1 (5 bases). The germline V and J ends were trimmed by 0 bases and 8 bases, with 17 bases remaining between them. Germline CDR1 and CDR2: MNHEY and SVGAGI. The CDR3 length is 16 residues. The CDR3 DNA sequence: TGTGCCAGCAGTTACTCTAGGGGCCGCCTGGGGTACATTCAGTACTTC. It yields the protein CASSYSRGRLGYIQYF.

For this clone: A read error may produce the germline difference seen at one junction end. This chain joins TRBV29-1 and TRBJ1-2, with D unresolved. The V gene's germline CDR1 is SQVTM and CDR2 ANQGSEA. There are 8 residues in the CDR3. CDR3 DNA sequence: TGCAGCGTTGAACTCGGTTTCTTC. It yields the protein CSVELGFF.

V usage is TRBV5-6 and J usage is TRBJ2-1; 7 nucleotides agree with TRBD1. J gave up 5 bases and V 0 bases, and 2 bases lay outside the gene matches. Germline CDR1 reads SGHDT; CDR2 reads YYEEEE. The CDR3 spans 14 residues. The CDR3 region has the DNA TGTGCCAGCAGCTTGGCGACAGGGAACAATGAGCAGTTCTTC. Encoded protein: CASSLATGNNEQFF.

The V gene is TRBV6-1, the J gene TRBJ2-1, with D perhaps TRBD1 (5 bases). CDR3 length: 11 residues. Germline V gives CDR1 MNHNS, CDR2 SASEGT. The ends were cut back, 4 bases at V and 15 bases at J, with 13 bases in the middle. In nucleotides, the CDR3 is TGTGCCAGCAGTGTTCTCAGGGCTTGGTTCTTC. Residues: CASSVLRAWFF.